Shown below are 2 T cell receptor beta chains from a single sample sequenced in a study of blood T cell repertoires in COVID-19. Only in-frame clones appear in the TCRdb table, and some are missing; sequencing was by immunoSEQ multiplex PCR. The repertoire holds about 320,000 clones, with about nine tenths as singletons. What was sequenced was PBMCs or T cells enriched from blood (not recorded which). The receptors were sampled from a man in his sixties who had recovered from COVID-19.

This clone was observed a few times. This sequence joins TRBV2 and TRBJ1-5; 7 bases are shared with TRBD1. Trimming at V came to 5 bases and at J to 1 base, leaving 5 bases not matched to a gene. Germline V gene sequence: CDR1 SNHLY, CDR2 FYNNEI. This CDR3 is built from 15 residues. The DNA for the CDR3 is TGTGCCAGCAGTATACAGGGGCTCAGCAATCAGCCCCAGCATTTT. Translating gives CASSIQGLSNQPQHF.

The chain links TRBV11-2 to TRBJ2-4, with TRBD1 as a possible D gene (5 bases). The CDR3 covers 14 residues. The germline gives CDR1 SGHAT, CDR2 FQNNGV. V lost 5 bases to trimming and J lost 4 bases, with 12 bases between them. The CDR3 nucleotides are TGTGCCAGCAGCGCCCCCCGACAGAAAAACATTCAGTACTTC. Residues: CASSAPRQKNIQYF. Full variable domain (missing parts from reference TRBV11-2 and TRBJ2-4): EAGVAQSPRYKIIEKRQSVAFWCNPISGHATLYWYQQILGQGPKLLIQFQNNGVVDDSQLPKDRFSAERLKGVDSTLKIQPAKLEDSAVYLCASSAPRQKNIQYFGAGTRLSVL.